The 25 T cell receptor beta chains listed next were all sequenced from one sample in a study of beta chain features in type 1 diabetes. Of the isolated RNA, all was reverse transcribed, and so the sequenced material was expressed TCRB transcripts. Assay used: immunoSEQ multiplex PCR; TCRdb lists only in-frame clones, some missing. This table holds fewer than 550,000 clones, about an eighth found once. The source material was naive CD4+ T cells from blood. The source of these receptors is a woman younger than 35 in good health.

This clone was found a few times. Written as DNA, the CDR3 is TGTGCCAGTAGATGGACTTTCGACTATGGCTACACCTTC. Translating gives CASRWTFDYGYTF. The chain employs TRBV19 and TRBJ1-2; D uncertain. The germline V and J ends were trimmed by 6 bases and 3 bases, with 11 bases remaining between them. Germline V CDR1 and CDR2: LNHDA, SQIVND (reference sequence). The CDR3 runs to 13 residues.

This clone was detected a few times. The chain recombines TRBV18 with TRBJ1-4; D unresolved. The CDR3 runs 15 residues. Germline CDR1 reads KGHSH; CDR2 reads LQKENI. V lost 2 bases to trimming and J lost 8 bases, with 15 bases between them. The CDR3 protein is CASSPRADPGEKLFF. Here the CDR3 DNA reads TGTGCCAGCTCACCAAGGGCCGACCCGGGCGAAAAACTGTTTTTT.

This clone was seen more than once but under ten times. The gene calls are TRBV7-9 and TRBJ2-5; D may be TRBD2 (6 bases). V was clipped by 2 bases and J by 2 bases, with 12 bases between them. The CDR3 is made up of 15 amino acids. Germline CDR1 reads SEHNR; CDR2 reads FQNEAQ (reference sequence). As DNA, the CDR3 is TGTGCCAGCAGCTTATTACTAGCATCTCAAGAGACCCAGTACTTC. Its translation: CASSLLLASQETQYF.

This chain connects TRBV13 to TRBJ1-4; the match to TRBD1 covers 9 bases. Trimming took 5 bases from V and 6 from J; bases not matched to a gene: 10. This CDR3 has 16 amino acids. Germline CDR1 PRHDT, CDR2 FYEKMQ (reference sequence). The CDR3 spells CASSPARGQGDEKLFF. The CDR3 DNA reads TGTGCCAGCAGCCCTGCCCGGGGACAGGGAGATGAAAAACTGTTTTTT.

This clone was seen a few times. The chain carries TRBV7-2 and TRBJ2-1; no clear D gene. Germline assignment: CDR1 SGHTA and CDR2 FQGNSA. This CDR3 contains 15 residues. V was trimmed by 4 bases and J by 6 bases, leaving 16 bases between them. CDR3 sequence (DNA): TGTGCCAGCAGCTCCGGAAGGGCAGAGTTCAATGAGCAGTTCTTC. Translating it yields CASSSGRAEFNEQFF.

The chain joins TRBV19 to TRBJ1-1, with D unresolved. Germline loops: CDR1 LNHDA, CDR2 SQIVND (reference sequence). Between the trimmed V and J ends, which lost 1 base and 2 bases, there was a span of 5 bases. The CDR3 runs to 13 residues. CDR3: CASSIARNTEAFF. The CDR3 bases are TGTGCCAGTAGTATAGCTCGTAACACTGAAGCTTTCTTT.

For the CDR3, the DNA is TGTGCCAGCCGCGGACAGGGCTATGGCTACACCTTC. Protein product: CASRGQGYGYTF. The genes are TRBV7-9 and TRBJ1-2; 8 nucleotides line up with TRBD1. Germline values: CDR1 SEHNR, CDR2 FQNEAQ (reference sequence). V was pared by 8 bases and J by 4 bases, with 3 bases of the junction left unmatched. This CDR3 is 12 amino acids long.

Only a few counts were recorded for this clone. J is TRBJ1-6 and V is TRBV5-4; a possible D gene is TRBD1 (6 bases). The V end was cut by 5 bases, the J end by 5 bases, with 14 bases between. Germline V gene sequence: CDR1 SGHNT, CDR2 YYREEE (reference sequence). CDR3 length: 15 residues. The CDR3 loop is CASSLPTGDNSPLHF. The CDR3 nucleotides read TGTGCCAGCAGTTTACCGACAGGAGATAATTCACCCCTCCACTTT. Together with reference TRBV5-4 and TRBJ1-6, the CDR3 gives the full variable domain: ETGVTQSPTHLIKTRGQQVTLRCSSQSGHNTVSWYQQALGQGPQFIFQYYREEENGRGNFPPRFSGLQFPNYSSELNVNALELDDSALYLCASSLPTGDNSPLHFGNGTRLTVT.

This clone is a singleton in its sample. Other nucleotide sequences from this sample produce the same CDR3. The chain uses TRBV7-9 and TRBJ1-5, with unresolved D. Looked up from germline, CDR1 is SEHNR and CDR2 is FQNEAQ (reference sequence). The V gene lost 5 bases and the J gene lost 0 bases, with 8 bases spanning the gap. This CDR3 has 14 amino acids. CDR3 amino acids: CASSPRDSNQPQHF. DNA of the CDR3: TGTGCCAGCAGCCCTCGGGATAGCAATCAGCCCCAGCATTTT.

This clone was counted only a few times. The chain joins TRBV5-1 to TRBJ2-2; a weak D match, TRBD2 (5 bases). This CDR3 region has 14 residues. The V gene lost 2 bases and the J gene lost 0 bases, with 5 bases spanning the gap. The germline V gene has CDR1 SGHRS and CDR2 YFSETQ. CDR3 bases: TGCGCCAGCAGCTTACTAGCGAACACCGGGGAGCTGTTTTTT. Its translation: CASSLLANTGELFF.

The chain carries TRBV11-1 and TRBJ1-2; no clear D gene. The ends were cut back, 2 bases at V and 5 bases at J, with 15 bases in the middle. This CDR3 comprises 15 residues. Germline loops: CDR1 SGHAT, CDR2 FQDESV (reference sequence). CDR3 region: CASSLSGNEGYGYTF. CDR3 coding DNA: TGTGCCAGCAGCTTATCGGGCAATGAGGGATATGGCTACACCTTC.

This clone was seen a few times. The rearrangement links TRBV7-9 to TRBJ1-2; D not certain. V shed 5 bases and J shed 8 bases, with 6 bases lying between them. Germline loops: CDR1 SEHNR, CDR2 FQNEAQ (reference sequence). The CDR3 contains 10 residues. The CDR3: CASSPGGYTF. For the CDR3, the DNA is TGTGCCAGCAGCCCGGGGGGCTACACCTTC.

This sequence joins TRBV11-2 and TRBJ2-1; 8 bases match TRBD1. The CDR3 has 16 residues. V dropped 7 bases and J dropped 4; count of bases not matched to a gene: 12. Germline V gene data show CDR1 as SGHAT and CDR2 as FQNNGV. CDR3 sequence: CASNSLRTGPYNEQFF. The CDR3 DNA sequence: TGTGCCAGCAATTCTCTTCGGACAGGGCCTTACAATGAGCAGTTCTTC.

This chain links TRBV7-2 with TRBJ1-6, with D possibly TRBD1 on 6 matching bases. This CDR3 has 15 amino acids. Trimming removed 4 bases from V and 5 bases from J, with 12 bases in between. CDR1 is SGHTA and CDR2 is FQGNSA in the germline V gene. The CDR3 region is CASSYVGGNNSPLHF. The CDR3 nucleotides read TGTGCCAGCAGCTACGTCGGGGGCAATAATTCACCCCTCCACTTT.

The DNA of the CDR3 is TGTGCCAGCAGCCAAGTTGAGTCAACAGGGCGGCGGGGCACTGAAGCTTTCTTT. It specifies CASSQVESTGRRGTEAFF. V usage is TRBV14 and J usage is TRBJ1-1, with TRBD1 as a possible D gene (6 bases). The germline V gene encodes CDR1 SGHDN and CDR2 FVKESK. Trimming took off 1 base at V and 4 bases at J, with 22 bases between the two ends. The CDR3 is 18 residues long. Full variable domain (outside the CDR3, taken from reference TRBV14 and TRBJ1-1): EAGVTQFPSHSVIEKGQTVTLRCDPISGHDNLYWYRRVMGKEIKFLLHFVKESKQDESGMPNNRFLAERTGGTYSTLKVQPAELEDSGVYFCASSQVESTGRRGTEAFFGQGTRLTVV.

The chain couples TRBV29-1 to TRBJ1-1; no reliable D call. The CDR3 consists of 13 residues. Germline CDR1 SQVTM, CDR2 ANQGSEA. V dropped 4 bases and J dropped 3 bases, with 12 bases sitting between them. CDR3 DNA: TGCAGCGTTGTCGTAGGAATGGACACTGAAGCTTTCTTT. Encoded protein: CSVVVGMDTEAFF.

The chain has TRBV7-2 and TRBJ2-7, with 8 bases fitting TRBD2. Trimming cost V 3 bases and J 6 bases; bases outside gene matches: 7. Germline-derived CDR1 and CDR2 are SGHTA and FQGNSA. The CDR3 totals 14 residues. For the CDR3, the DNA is TGTGCCAGCAGCTTTATGCGGGGGGCGGGCGAGCAGTACGTC. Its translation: CASSFMRGAGEQYV.

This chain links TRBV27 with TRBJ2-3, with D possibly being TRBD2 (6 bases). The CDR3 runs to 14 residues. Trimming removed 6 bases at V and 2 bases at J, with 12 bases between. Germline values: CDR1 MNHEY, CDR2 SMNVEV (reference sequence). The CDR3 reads CASRGQGLTDTQYF. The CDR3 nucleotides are TGTGCCAGCAGAGGGCAGGGACTCACAGATACGCAGTATTTT.

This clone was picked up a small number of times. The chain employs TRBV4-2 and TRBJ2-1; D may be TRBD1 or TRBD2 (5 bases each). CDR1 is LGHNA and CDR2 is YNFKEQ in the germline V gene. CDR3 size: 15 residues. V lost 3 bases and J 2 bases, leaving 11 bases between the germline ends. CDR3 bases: TGTGCCAGCAGCCAGCCCGGGACGCCCTACAATGAGCAGTTCTTC. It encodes CASSQPGTPYNEQFF.

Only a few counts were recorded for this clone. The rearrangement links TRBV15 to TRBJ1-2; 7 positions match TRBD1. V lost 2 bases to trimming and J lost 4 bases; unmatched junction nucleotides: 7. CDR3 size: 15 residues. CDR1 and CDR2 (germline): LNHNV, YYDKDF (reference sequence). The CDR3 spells CATSRYGQASYGYTF. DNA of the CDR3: TGTGCCACCAGCAGATACGGACAGGCGAGCTATGGCTACACCTTC.

The CDR3 DNA reads TGTGCCAGCAGCTTAGGACAGGGATACGAAAAACTGTTTTTT. Amino acids: CASSLGQGYEKLFF. The genes are TRBV7-2 and TRBJ1-4; 7 nucleotides match TRBD1. CDR3 size: 14 residues. Germline loops: CDR1 SGHTA, CDR2 FQGNSA. The V segment lost 1 base and the J segment 8 bases; nucleotides outside the gene matches: 4.

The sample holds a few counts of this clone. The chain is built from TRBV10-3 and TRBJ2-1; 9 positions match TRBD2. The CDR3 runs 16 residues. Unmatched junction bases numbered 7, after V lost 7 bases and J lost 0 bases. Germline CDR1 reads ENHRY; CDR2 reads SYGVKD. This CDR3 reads CAIKGTSHSSYNEQFF. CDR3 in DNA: TGTGCCATCAAGGGGACTAGCCACAGCTCCTACAATGAGCAGTTCTTC.

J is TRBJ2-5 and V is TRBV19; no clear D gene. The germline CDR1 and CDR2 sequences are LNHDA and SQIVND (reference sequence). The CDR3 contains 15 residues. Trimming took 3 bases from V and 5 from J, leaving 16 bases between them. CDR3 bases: TGTGCCAGTAGTATCCCCTCACCCCTGGGGGAGACCCAGTACTTC. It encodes CASSIPSPLGETQYF.

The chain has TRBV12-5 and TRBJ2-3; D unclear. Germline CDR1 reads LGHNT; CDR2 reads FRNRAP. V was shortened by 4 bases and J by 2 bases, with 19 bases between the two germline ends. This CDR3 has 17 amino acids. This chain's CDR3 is CASGSPIRRLNTDTQYF. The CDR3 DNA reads TGTGCTAGTGGTTCCCCTATCCGACGGTTAAACACAGATACGCAGTATTTT.

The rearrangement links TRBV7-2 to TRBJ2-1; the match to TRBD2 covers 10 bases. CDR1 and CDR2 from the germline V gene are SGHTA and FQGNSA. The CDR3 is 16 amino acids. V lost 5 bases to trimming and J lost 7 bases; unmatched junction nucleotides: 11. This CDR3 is CASSIQAGGPRNEQFF. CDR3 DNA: TGTGCCAGCAGCATTCAAGCGGGAGGGCCGCGGAATGAGCAGTTCTTC.